This TCR beta chain was profiled in a study of blood T cell repertoires in COVID-19. Study-level background: Samples taken during acute and convalescent COVID-19 were collected in the United States, Italy and Spain. In each case, the material was cDNA or gDNA derived from T cells, B-cell-depleted T cells, or PBMCs.

Original handling: Estimation of nucleated cell counts relied on the amplification of reference gene primers. Method: immunoSEQ multiplex PCR; TCRdb's copy keeps in-frame clones and lacks some. D and trimming were read from the DNA, whereas the V and J calls and clone size are those reported in that table. The sample has 200,000 to 250,000 clones; roughly 88% are singletons. Enrolment of Seattle patients took place during active infection, and they were followed longitudinally. This clone was found once. One junction end does not reproduce the germline sequence, and a read error may be involved. Germline assignment: CDR1 MDHEN and CDR2 SYDVKM. This CDR3 comprises 15 residues.

The J gene is TRBJ1-2, the V gene TRBV28; 7 bases line up with TRBD1. Sequenced: peripheral blood. This TCR came from an elderly woman with COVID-19, enrolled during active disease. CDR3 coding DNA: TGTGCCAGCACTTTACCCTCGACAGGGCACTATGGCTACACCTTC. This translates into CASTLPSTGHYGYTF.